A single sample gave rise to the 5 T cell receptor beta chains below, sequenced in a study of control samples from healthy donors and cancer patients. Libraries were prepared by immunoSEQ multiplex PCR; TCRdb keeps only in-frame clonotypes and omits some of them. The sample consists of 150,000 to 200,000 clones, roughly 90% of them appearing once. Material for sequencing was blood. These receptors all come from a woman aged 45 to 65 in good health.

The chain carries TRBV5-1 and TRBJ2-5, with D hard to call. The CDR3 totals 11 residues. V was pared by 1 base and J by 4 bases, with 2 bases between. CDR1 and CDR2 (germline): SGHRS, YFSETQ. The CDR3 coding sequence is TGCGCCAGCAGCTTGCGAGAGACCCAGTACTTC. Protein: CASSLRETQYF.

The CDR3 sequence: CASSFILAGNQETQYF. The CDR3 bases are TGTGCCAGCAGCTTTATACTAGCGGGAAACCAAGAGACCCAGTACTTC. This rearrangement joins TRBV5-8 to TRBJ2-5; 10 bases are a match to TRBD2. CDR1 is SGHTS and CDR2 is YDEGEE in the germline V gene. The CDR3 extends over 16 amino acids. The junction had 4 bases not matched to a gene; V was cut back by 2 bases and J by 0 bases.

The CDR3 loop reads CASKENRAGNTIYF. CDR3 nucleotides: TGTGCCAGCAAAGAAAACAGGGCTGGAAACACCATATATTTT. The chain has TRBV28 and TRBJ1-3; D might be TRBD1 (6 bases). The CDR3 has 14 residues. Germline assignment: CDR1 MDHEN and CDR2 SYDVKM. With 7 bases removed from V and 2 bases from J, the gap between germline ends came to 12 bases.

The V gene is TRBV3-1 (or the pseudogene TRBV3-2), the J gene TRBJ1-2; 8 bases map to TRBD1. The V segment lost 4 bases and the J segment 2 bases; nucleotides outside the gene matches: 6. Germline assignment: CDR1 LGHDT and CDR2 YNNKEL (reference sequence). The CDR3 covers 15 residues. The CDR3 nucleotides read TGTGCCAGCAGCCCCCGGGGACAGGCCAACTATGGCTACACCTTC. Protein: CASSPRGQANYGYTF.

The chain recombines TRBV30 with TRBJ1-3, with D unclear. The germline V gene encodes CDR1 GTSNPN and CDR2 SVGIG (reference sequence). V lost 0 bases and J lost 1, with 10 bases in between. The CDR3 has 15 amino acids. CDR3 amino acids: CAWSVLGSSGNTIYF. The CDR3 coding sequence is TGTGCCTGGAGTGTACTAGGGTCTTCTGGAAACACCATATATTTT.